This T cell receptor beta chain emerged from a study of shared clonotypes between healthy human individuals. Study-wide findings and caveats: Some naive CD4 clonotypes, around 4.7%, turned up in common across four donors.

Germline CDR1 reads LNHNV; CDR2 reads YYDKDF (reference sequence). The ends lost 8 bases at V and 0 bases at J; junction bases unmatched: 5. The CDR3 has 14 residues. On this clone: Its matching antigen is unknown.

The deep-level immunoSEQ assay was used. TCRdb's table, derived via immunoSEQ multiplex PCR, lists solely in-frame clones and lacks some. There are roughly 2.5 million clones in the sample; just over 90% occur only once, and about 0.13% lies in the top ten. The source of this sequence is a man aged 18 to 30 in good health. Sample: naive CD4+ T cells sorted from blood. Stated subset: CD45RA+ positively selected. J is TRBJ1-2 and V is TRBV15, with 8 nucleotides matching TRBD1. The CDR3 nucleotides are TGTGCCACCGCACAGGGGGGTACTAACTATGGCTACACCTTC. Encoded protein: CATAQGGTNYGYTF.